This TCR beta chain is from a study of OX40 agonist ivuxolimab in advanced cancers. Study results and limitations: At 0.1 to 3.0 mg/kg and by week 6, CD4+ and CD8+ T cells in the blood had expanded clonally.

Repertoires were generated with immunoSEQ multiplex PCR, while TCRdb's copy carries only in-frame clones and drops some. The sample lists about 79,000 clones, about 90% occurring once. The CDR3 runs 14 residues. Trimming removed 0 bases from V and 0 bases from J, with 6 bases in between. Germline V gives CDR1 SGHRS, CDR2 YFSETQ. Worth noting for this clone: What it recognizes is unknown.

This chain connects TRBV5-1 to TRBJ2-5, with D tentatively TRBD2 (6 bases). Sample: CD4+ or CD8+ T cells sorted from blood, taken in a trial of the OX40 agonist ivuxolimab. This TCR was recovered from an adult with an advanced solid tumor such as melanoma, head and neck, liver or kidney cancer. The CDR3 coding sequence is TGCGCCAGCAGCTTGGGGAGGGACCAAGAGACCCAGTACTTC. This sequence encodes CASSLGRDQETQYF.